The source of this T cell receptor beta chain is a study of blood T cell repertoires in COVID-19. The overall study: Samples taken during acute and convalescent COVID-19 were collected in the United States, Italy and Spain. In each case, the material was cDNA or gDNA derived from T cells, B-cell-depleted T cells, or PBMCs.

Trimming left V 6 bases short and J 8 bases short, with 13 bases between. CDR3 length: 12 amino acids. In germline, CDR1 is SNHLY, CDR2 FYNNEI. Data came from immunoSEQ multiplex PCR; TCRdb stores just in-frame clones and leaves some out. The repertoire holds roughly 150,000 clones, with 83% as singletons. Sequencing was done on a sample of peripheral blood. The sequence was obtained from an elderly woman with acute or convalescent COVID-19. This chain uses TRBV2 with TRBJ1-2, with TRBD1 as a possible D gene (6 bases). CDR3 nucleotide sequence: TGTGCCAGCAGAGGGGGACAAAGGGGCTACACCTTC. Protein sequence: CASRGGQRGYTF.